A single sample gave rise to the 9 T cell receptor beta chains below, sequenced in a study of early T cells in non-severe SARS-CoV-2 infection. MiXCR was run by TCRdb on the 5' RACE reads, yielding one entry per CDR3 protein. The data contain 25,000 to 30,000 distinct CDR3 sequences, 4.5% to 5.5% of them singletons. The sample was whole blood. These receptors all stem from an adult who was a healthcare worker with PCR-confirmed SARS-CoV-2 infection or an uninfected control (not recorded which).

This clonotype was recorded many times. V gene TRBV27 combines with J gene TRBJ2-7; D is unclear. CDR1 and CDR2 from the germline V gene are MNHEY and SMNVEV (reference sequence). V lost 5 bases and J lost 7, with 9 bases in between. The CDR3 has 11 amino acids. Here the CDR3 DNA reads TGTGCCAGCAGTCCCGGAAGGGAGCAGTACTTC. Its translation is CASSPGREQYF.

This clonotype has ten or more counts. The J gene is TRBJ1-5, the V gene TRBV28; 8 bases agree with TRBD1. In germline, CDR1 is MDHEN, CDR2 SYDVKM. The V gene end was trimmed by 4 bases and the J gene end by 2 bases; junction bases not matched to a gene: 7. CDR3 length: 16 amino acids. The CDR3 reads CASSSLWTGRNQPQHF. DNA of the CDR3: TGTGCCAGCAGTTCCCTTTGGACAGGGCGCAATCAGCCCCAGCATTTT.

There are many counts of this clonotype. This CDR3 reads CASSYSWMGQYF. The CDR3, as DNA: TGTGCCAGCAGTTACTCGTGGATGGGGCAGTATTTT. This rearrangement joins TRBV6-2 or TRBV6-3 to TRBJ2-3, with D unresolved. The germline V gene has CDR1 MNHEY and CDR2 SVGEGT. V shed 0 bases and J shed 11 bases, with 9 bases lying between them. This CDR3 contains 12 residues.

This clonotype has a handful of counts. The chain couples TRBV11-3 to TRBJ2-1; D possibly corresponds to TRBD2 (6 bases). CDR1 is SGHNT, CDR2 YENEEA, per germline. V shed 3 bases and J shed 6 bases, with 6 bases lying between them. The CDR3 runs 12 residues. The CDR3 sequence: CASSFGGNEQFF. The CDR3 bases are TGTGCCAGCAGCTTCGGGGGCAATGAGCAGTTCTTC.

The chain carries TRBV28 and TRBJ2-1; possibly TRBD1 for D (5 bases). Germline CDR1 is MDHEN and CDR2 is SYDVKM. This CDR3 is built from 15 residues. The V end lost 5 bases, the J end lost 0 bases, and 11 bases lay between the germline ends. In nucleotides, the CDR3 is TGTGCCAGCAGTCGCGACAGTTCCTCCTACAATGAGCAGTTCTTC. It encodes CASSRDSSSYNEQFF.

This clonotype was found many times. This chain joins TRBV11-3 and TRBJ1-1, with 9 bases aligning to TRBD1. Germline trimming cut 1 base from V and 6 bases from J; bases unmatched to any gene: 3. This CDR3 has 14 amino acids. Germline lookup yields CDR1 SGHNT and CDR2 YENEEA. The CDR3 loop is CASSLVDRGAEAFF. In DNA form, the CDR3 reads TGTGCCAGCAGCTTAGTGGACAGGGGAGCTGAAGCTTTCTTT. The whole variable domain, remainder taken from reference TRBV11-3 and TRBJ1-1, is EAGVVQSPRYKIIEKKQPVAFWCNPISGHNTLYWYLQNLGQGPELLIRYENEEAVDDSQLPKDRFSAERLKGVDSTLKIQPAELGDSAVYLCASSLVDRGAEAFFGQGTRLTVV.

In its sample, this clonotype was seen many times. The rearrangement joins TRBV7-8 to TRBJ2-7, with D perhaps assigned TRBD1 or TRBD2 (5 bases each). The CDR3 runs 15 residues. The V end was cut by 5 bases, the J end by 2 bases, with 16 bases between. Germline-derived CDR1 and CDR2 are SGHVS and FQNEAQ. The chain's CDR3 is CASSRPGRSTYEQYF. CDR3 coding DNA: TGTGCCAGCAGCCGACCGGGACGCAGCACCTACGAGCAGTACTTC. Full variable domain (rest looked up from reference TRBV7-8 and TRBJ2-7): GAGVSQSPRYKVAKRGQDVALRCDPISGHVSLFWYQQALGQGPEFLTYFQNEAQLDKSGLPSDRFFAERPEGSVSTLKIQRTQQEDSAVYLCASSRPGRSTYEQYFGPGTRLTVT.

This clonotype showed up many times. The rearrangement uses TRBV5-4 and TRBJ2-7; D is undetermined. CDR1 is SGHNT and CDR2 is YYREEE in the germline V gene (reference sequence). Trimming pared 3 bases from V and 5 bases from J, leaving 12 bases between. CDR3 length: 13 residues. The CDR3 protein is CASSSIWANEQYF. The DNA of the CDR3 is TGTGCCAGCAGCTCAATATGGGCTAACGAGCAGTACTTC. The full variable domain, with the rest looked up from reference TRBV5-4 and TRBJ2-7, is ETGVTQSPTHLIKTRGQQVTLRCSSQSGHNTVSWYQQALGQGPQFIFQYYREEENGRGNFPPRFSGLQFPNYSSELNVNALELDDSALYLCASSSIWANEQYFGPGTRLTVT.

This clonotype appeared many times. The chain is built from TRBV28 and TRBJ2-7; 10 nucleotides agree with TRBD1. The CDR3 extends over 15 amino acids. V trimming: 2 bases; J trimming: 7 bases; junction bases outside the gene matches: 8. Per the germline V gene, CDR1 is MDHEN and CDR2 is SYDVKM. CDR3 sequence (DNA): TGTGCCAGCAGTTTAGGCGGACAGGGGGTCGGGGAGCAGTACTTC. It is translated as CASSLGGQGVGEQYF.